This TCR beta chain is drawn from a study of cytomegalovirus exposure and HLA in healthy donors (TCRdb year 2017). Concerning the study at large: The 670 or so repertoires of the first cohort and the 95 to 150 validation repertoires were produced on the same platform, according to a later analysis. The study aimed to test whether cataloging public T cell receptors could reveal signatures of past pathogen exposure. Along with the approximately 650-subject first cohort, a separate validation cohort of around 120 different subjects was used. To predict cytomegalovirus infection status, the study brought together high-throughput TCR immunosequencing, statistical association of individual TCRs with disease status, and machine learning.

Study-level results and caveats: It was suggested by the authors that the approach could potentially be generalized to other disease states and immunological phenotypes. In vitro tests confirmed that three of the cytomegalovirus-associated TCR beta chains recognize cytomegalovirus antigens. A later analysis lacked HLA typing for the validation cohort, so it scored co-occurrence in that cohort across all 110 or so repertoires. While some public TCRs were present in many individuals, most TCR sequences turned up only very rarely across donors. A total of fewer than 200 TCR beta chains were listed by the study as associated with cytomegalovirus. In both the original and validation cohorts, the classifier was reported to diagnose cytomegalovirus status with high specificity and sensitivity. A later analysis found that TCRs clustered in the first cohort also tended to co-occur in the approximately 120 validation repertoires, with approximately 95% of cluster scores above 0.

Donors formed part of the validation cohort, which comprised 95 to 150 subjects and was distinct from the first cohort of under 750 subjects. Library preparation was by the immunoSEQ multiplex PCR assay. As for the original processing: A statistical classification framework was built to diagnose cytomegalovirus status from the catalog of TCR beta chain sequences. Held by TCRdb, this immuneACCESS table contains in-frame sequences only and omits some clones. Under half of the omission traces to an unresolved V gene where checked; the cause of the rest is unknown. That table gives V, J and clone size, and the DNA gave D and trimming. In this sample the table shows about 140,000 clones, roughly nine tenths of which occur a single time. The top ten hold just under 3% of the sample. Sequences MNHEY (CDR1) and SMNVEV (CDR2) are obtained from the germline V gene (reference sequence). Its CDR3 holds 13 amino acids, cysteine through phenylalanine. Left in the record is the CDR3 DNA by itself, 39 bases read in frame from the first base. From V the trimming removes 3 bases and from J it removes 7 bases, while the gene matches leave 5 bases of the junction unaccounted for.

In the case of this clone: Its antigen is unknown. No much larger clone is present one base from it, and per-base qualities are unavailable.

This TCR came from a man between 18 and 35 years old in good health and CMV-seronegative. This chain is built from TRBV27 and TRBJ1-2; TRBD1 lines up with 7 middle nucleotides. Source material: PBMCs. CDR3 loop: CASSFATGSGYTF. The DNA sequence reads TGTGCCAGCAGTTTCGCGACAGGGAGTGGCTACACCTTC.